This T cell receptor (beta chain) was recovered during a study of blood T cell repertoires in COVID-19. Across the study: The samples span acute and convalescent COVID-19 from the United States, Italy and Spain. PBMCs, B-cell-depleted T cells, or T cells were the source of the cDNA or gDNA that made up the material.

As originally analysed: Using reference gene primer amplification, nucleated cell counts were estimated. Sequencing used immunoSEQ multiplex PCR; TCRdb keeps in-frame clones, though not all of them. The D gene and trimming were derived from the DNA, and the V and J assignments and clone size from that table. The data contain about 170,000 clones, around 81% of them singletons. Germline V lookup: CDR1 LNHDA, CDR2 SQIVND (reference sequence). The CDR3 totals 13 residues. V dropped 10 bases and J dropped 7 bases, with 19 bases sitting between them. The gene calls are TRBV19 and TRBJ1-1; no clear D gene. Sequenced sample: peripheral blood. This sequence originates from a man between 65 and 85 years old with active or convalescent COVID-19. The CDR3 here is CATRWAGGSEAFF. DNA of the CDR3: TGTGCCACCCGATGGGCAGGAGGGAGTGAAGCTTTCTTT.